Following are 28 T cell receptor beta chains from one sample sequenced in a study of cytomegalovirus exposure and HLA in healthy donors. Libraries were prepared by immunoSEQ multiplex PCR; TCRdb keeps only in-frame clonotypes and omits some of them. The sample shows about 130,000 clones, roughly 89% of them seen only once. Sequenced material: PBMCs. Receptors were obtained from a woman aged 18-29 years in good health and CMV-seronegative.

A remark on this clone: Other DNA sequences from this sample encode an identical CDR3 as well. V and J are TRBV30 and TRBJ2-7; perhaps TRBD1 as D (6 bases). Germline lookup yields CDR1 GTSNPN and CDR2 SVGIG (reference sequence). This CDR3 has 14 residues. Trimming left V 0 bases short and J 4 bases short, with 13 bases between. CDR3: CAWSVSTGPYEQYF. In DNA, the CDR3 is TGTGCCTGGAGTGTCTCAACAGGGCCATACGAGCAGTACTTC.

The chain links TRBV19 to TRBJ1-5, with a weak D call TRBD1 (6 bases). CDR1 and CDR2 from the germline V gene are LNHDA and SQIVND (reference sequence). V lost 6 bases and J lost 5, with 14 bases in between. The CDR3 is 14 residues long. CDR3 DNA sequence: TGTGCCAGTAGCCTTCGGACAGTTGATCAGCCCCAGCATTTT. Amino acid sequence: CASSLRTVDQPQHF.

The chain uses TRBV13 and TRBJ2-1; 8 bases align to TRBD1. Looked up from germline, CDR1 is PRHDT and CDR2 is FYEKMQ (reference sequence). The trim removed 6 bases at V and 4 bases at J, leaving 17 bases unmatched. CDR3 length: 18 residues. The CDR3 spells CASSSIATGTGNYNEQFF. The CDR3 DNA is TGTGCCAGCAGTTCCATCGCCACCGGGACAGGAAATTACAATGAGCAGTTCTTC.

The V call is TRBV5-1, the J call TRBJ1-6; 12 positions match TRBD1. This CDR3 has 16 amino acids. Germline loops: CDR1 SGHRS, CDR2 YFSETQ. V was pared by 0 bases and J by 10 bases, with 5 bases of the junction left unmatched. CDR3 in amino acids: CASSLAGQGADSPLHF. The CDR3 nucleotides read TGCGCCAGCAGCTTGGCGGGACAGGGGGCGGACTCACCCCTCCACTTT.

The V call is TRBV7-6, the J call TRBJ1-2; TRBD1 aligns across 8 bases. V lost 5 bases to trimming and J lost 8 bases; unmatched junction nucleotides: 4. The germline gives CDR1 SGHVS, CDR2 FNYEAQ. The CDR3 runs to 12 residues. The CDR3 nucleotides read TGTGCCAGCAGCGGACAGGGTGGAGGCTACACCTTC. Its translation: CASSGQGGGYTF.

This rearrangement joins TRBV30 to TRBJ2-3; possibly TRBD1 for D (6 bases). V gave up 4 bases and J gave up 8 bases, with 10 bases separating them. The length of the CDR3 is 11 residues. Germline CDR1 GTSNPN, CDR2 SVGIG (reference sequence). CDR3 nucleotide sequence: TGTGCCTGGATCAGGGGAGCTACGCAGTATTTT. As protein: CAWIRGATQYF. The full variable domain, rest sourced from reference TRBV30 and TRBJ2-3, is SQTIHQWPATLVQPVGSPLSLECTVEGTSNPNLYWYRQAAGRGLQLLFYSVGIGQISSEVPQNLSASRPQDRQFILSSKKLLLSDSGFYLCAWIRGATQYFGPGTRLTVL.

The chain carries TRBV4-2 and TRBJ2-7; maybe TRBD1 (5 bases). V lost 0 bases to trimming and J lost 2 bases, with 5 bases between them. Germline loops: CDR1 LGHNA, CDR2 YNFKEQ. The length of the CDR3 is 13 residues. The CDR3 DNA is TGTGCCAGCAGCCAAGAGACAGCCTACGAGCAGTACTTC. This gives the protein CASSQETAYEQYF.

This chain links TRBV27 with TRBJ2-2; 7 positions agree with TRBD1. The germline V gene has CDR1 MNHEY and CDR2 SMNVEV (reference sequence). V shed 6 bases, J shed 2 bases, and the junction held 6 bases outside the gene matches. The CDR3 runs 15 residues. For the CDR3, the DNA is TGTGCCAGCAGGGACGAGGGGGCAAACACCGGGGAGCTGTTTTTT. Translated, it gives CASRDEGANTGELFF.

J is TRBJ2-1 and V is TRBV20-1; D remains unclear. Between the trimmed V and J ends, which lost 3 bases and 9 bases, there was a span of 9 bases. Germline CDR1 DFQATT, CDR2 SNEGSKA (reference sequence). The CDR3 length is 11 residues. CDR3 nucleotide sequence: TGCAGTGCTAGTTCCGCGAGTGAGCAGTTCTTC. Residues: CSASSASEQFF.

V and J are TRBV11-2 and TRBJ2-3; 14 bases line up with TRBD2. J lost 4 bases, V lost 5 bases, and 14 bases had no gene match. The CDR3 length is 19 residues. CDR1 SGHAT and CDR2 FQNNGV come from the germline V gene. Written as DNA, the CDR3 is TGTGCCAGCAGCGCCTGGTCGACTAGCGGGAGGGCCTGGTCAGATACGCAGTATTTT. It yields the protein CASSAWSTSGRAWSDTQYF.

This clone is a singleton in its sample. This chain uses TRBV2 with TRBJ1-3; 9 nucleotides agree with TRBD1. CDR3 size: 17 residues. V dropped 7 bases and J dropped 3; count of bases not matched to a gene: 13. Per the germline V gene, CDR1 is SNHLY and CDR2 is FYNNEI. The CDR3 DNA sequence: TGTGCCAGCATTTTTGGACAGGGGTATCAAGATGGAAACACCATATATTTT. It yields the protein CASIFGQGYQDGNTIYF.

V gene TRBV28 combines with J gene TRBJ2-2; maybe TRBD2 (6 bases). CDR1 and CDR2 from the germline V gene are MDHEN and SYDVKM. This CDR3 comprises 13 residues. V was shortened by 3 bases and J by 7 bases, with 9 bases between the two germline ends. In DNA form, the CDR3 reads TGTGCCAGCAGTTTGGACGGGAGCGGGGAGCTGTTTTTT. Amino acids: CASSLDGSGELFF.

The V gene is TRBV30, the J gene TRBJ1-1; no reliable D call. CDR1 is GTSNPN and CDR2 is SVGIG in the germline V gene (reference sequence). V was clipped by 2 bases and J by 0 bases, with 10 bases between them. The CDR3 runs to 14 residues. DNA of the CDR3: TGTGCCTGGAGTCGGGTGGCAATGAACACTGAAGCTTTCTTT. Amino acids: CAWSRVAMNTEAFF.

The chain links TRBV28 to TRBJ2-3, with 11 bases identical to TRBD1. The CDR3 totals 17 residues. Looked up from germline, CDR1 is MDHEN and CDR2 is SYDVKM. V shed 5 bases, J shed 4 bases, and the junction held 11 bases outside the gene matches. The CDR3 region has the DNA TGTGCCAGCAGTCTAAGGACAGGGGGCGGATGGGCAGATACGCAGTATTTT. It is translated as CASSLRTGGGWADTQYF.

This chain links TRBV11-2 with TRBJ2-1, with 7 bases lining up with TRBD2. This CDR3 region has 19 residues. CDR1 SGHAT and CDR2 FQNNGV come from the germline V gene. With V trimmed by 3 bases and J by 2 bases, 16 bases remained unmatched. CDR3 residues: CASSLGRGSGRPPYNEQFF. In nucleotides, the CDR3 is TGTGCCAGCAGCTTGGGTCGGGGTAGCGGGCGACCGCCCTACAATGAGCAGTTCTTC.

The chain uses TRBV4-2 and TRBJ2-7, with 10 bases matching TRBD2. With V trimmed by 4 bases and J by 4 bases, 7 bases remained unmatched. This CDR3 has 15 residues. Looked up from germline, CDR1 is LGHNA and CDR2 is YNFKEQ. CDR3 nucleotide sequence: TGTGCCAGCAGCCCGAGAAGCGGGAGGGATTACGAGCAGTACTTC. Protein sequence: CASSPRSGRDYEQYF.

V is TRBV6-1 and J is TRBJ1-2; D uncertain. The germline gives CDR1 MNHNS, CDR2 SASEGT. V was trimmed by 2 bases and J by 10 bases, leaving 17 bases between them. The CDR3 runs to 14 residues. DNA for the CDR3: TGTGCCAGCAGTGAAAGAGAGCCTACCCCATCCTACACCTTC. Amino acids: CASSEREPTPSYTF.

This clone was observed a handful of times. The chain employs TRBV7-9 and TRBJ1-2; D might be TRBD1 (6 bases). The CDR3 loop spans 15 amino acids. Germline CDR1 reads SEHNR; CDR2 reads FQNEAQ (reference sequence). The V end lost 5 bases, the J end lost 0 bases, and 13 bases lay between the germline ends. CDR3 DNA: TGTGCCAGCAGCCCGCGACAGGCCACTAACTATGGCTACACCTTC. Encoded protein: CASSPRQATNYGYTF.

V gene TRBV18 combines with J gene TRBJ1-4; D gene ambiguous. Trimming left V 3 bases short and J 8 bases short, with 16 bases between. This CDR3 region has 15 residues. Germline V lookup: CDR1 KGHSH, CDR2 LQKENI. The CDR3 protein is CASSPTSGDGEKLFF. The CDR3, as DNA: TGTGCCAGCTCACCCACATCCGGGGATGGGGAAAAACTGTTTTTT.

The chain combines TRBV6-5 with TRBJ2-7, with a weak D call TRBD2 (5 bases). Deletions cut 2 bases from V and 3 bases from J, with 8 bases between. Per germline, CDR1 MNHEY and CDR2 SVGAGI. CDR3 size: 13 residues. The CDR3 here is CASSYPGGYEQYF. CDR3 nucleotide sequence: TGTGCCAGCAGTTACCCCGGAGGCTACGAGCAGTACTTC.

The rearrangement uses TRBV30 and TRBJ1-6, with a weak D call TRBD1 (6 bases). The CDR3 is made up of 13 amino acids. Germline V gene lookup returns CDR1 GTSNPN and CDR2 SVGIG (reference sequence). CDR3 DNA sequence: TGTGCTTCTCAAACAGGGCTGGATTCACCCCTCCACTTT. Its protein is CASQTGLDSPLHF.

The V and J genes are TRBV6-4 and TRBJ2-3; no firm D call. The CDR3 has 14 amino acids. Trimming removed 2 bases from V and 0 bases from J, with 6 bases in between. Germline CDR1 MRHNA, CDR2 SNTAGT. CDR3 residues: CASSDGDSTDTQYF. CDR3 bases: TGTGCCAGCAGTGACGGAGATAGCACAGATACGCAGTATTTT.

CDR3: CAWSAGHSNSPLHF. The CDR3 DNA sequence: TGTGCCTGGAGTGCGGGACACTCAAATTCACCCCTCCACTTT. The chain links TRBV30 to TRBJ1-6, with D perhaps TRBD1 (6 bases). The V gene lost 1 base and the J gene lost 7 bases, with 11 bases spanning the gap. Germline CDR1 GTSNPN, CDR2 SVGIG (reference sequence). This CDR3 is 14 amino acids long.

This chain connects TRBV21-1 to TRBJ2-7; the DNA was not compared with TRBD1, the D call given in the table. TRBV21-1 is shown as a pseudogene. The CDR3 loop spans 16 amino acids. Here the CDR3 DNA reads TGTGCCAGCAGCAAAGGGGGGCCCTTAATTACCTACGAGCAGTACTTC. Amino acid sequence: CASSKGGPLITYEQYF.

The chain carries TRBV6-5 and TRBJ2-7, with 8 bases that match TRBD1. The length of the CDR3 is 15 residues. J was trimmed by 5 bases and V by 7 bases; bases with no gene match: 13. Germline CDR1 MNHEY, CDR2 SVGAGI. The CDR3 loop is CASTLGSTGANEQYF. In DNA form, the CDR3 reads TGTGCCAGCACCCTAGGGTCGACAGGGGCCAACGAGCAGTACTTC.

The CDR3 reads CATSSPRGLAGFFYEQYV. Here the CDR3 DNA reads TGTGCCACCAGCTCTCCGCGGGGTCTAGCGGGGTTTTTCTACGAGCAGTACGTC. The chain has TRBV15 and TRBJ2-7, with TRBD2 identical over 9 bases. Germline values: CDR1 LNHNV, CDR2 YYDKDF (reference sequence). The CDR3 covers 18 residues. The V gene end was trimmed by 5 bases and the J gene end by 3 bases; junction bases not matched to a gene: 17.

This sequence joins TRBV15 and TRBJ2-7, with D tentatively TRBD1 (5 bases). Germline-derived CDR1 and CDR2 are LNHNV and YYDKDF (reference sequence). The V end was cut by 0 bases, the J end by 5 bases, with 14 bases between. The CDR3 has 15 residues. CDR3 in DNA: TGTGCCACCAGCAGAGATTGGCAGGGTTTACACGAGCAGTACGTC. Its protein is CATSRDWQGLHEQYV.

The CDR3 sequence: CASSTGLAVSYEQYF. CDR3 in DNA: TGTGCCAGCAGTACCGGACTAGCGGTGTCCTACGAGCAGTACTTC. This rearrangement joins TRBV7-8 to TRBJ2-7, with 10 bases that match TRBD2. V lost 6 bases to trimming and J lost 1 base; unmatched junction nucleotides: 6. Germline V CDR1 and CDR2: SGHVS, FQNEAQ. The CDR3 loop spans 15 amino acids.